This TCR beta chain was captured in a study of T cell responses to AZD1222 COVID-19 vaccine. Study-wide context: Second-dose groups at about 4 or about 12 weeks were pooled. Study results and limitations: Spike-wide coverage was observed for vaccine-associated CD4 TCRs, with dominant responses at 160-218 and 743-854. Without day 14 samples, only post-peak T cell repertoires were studied.

As regards this clone: As yet, its antigen is unknown.

CDR3 length equals 14 residues. From germline, CDR1 is SGDLS and CDR2 YYNGEE. V shed 2 bases and J 7 bases; nucleotides not matched to a gene: 7. Only in-frame clones appear in the TCRdb table, and some are missing; sequencing was by immunoSEQ multiplex PCR. The profile shows under 150,000 clones, about 94% of them singletons. The material was peripheral blood, obtained on day 0 of AZD1222 vaccination. This receptor was identified in an adult in good health. V gene TRBV9 combines with J gene TRBJ1-2, with 8 positions matching TRBD1. The CDR3 DNA reads as TGTGCCAGCAGCGTCAACCAGGGGGCCGGTGGCTACACCTTC. This gives the protein CASSVNQGAGGYTF.